This T cell receptor beta chain stems from a study of T-cell reconstitution after alpha-beta-depleted transplantation in children. Overall study findings and caveats: The study reportedly traced alpha-beta T cells about two months after transplant to several hundred expanded graft clones.

About this clonotype: What it binds is unknown.

CDR1 LGHNA and CDR2 YNFKEQ come from the germline V gene. V shed 4 bases, J shed 6 bases, and the junction held 25 bases outside the gene matches. The CDR3 totals 20 residues. Preparation of the TCRbeta library used unique molecular identifiers. One entry per CDR3 protein results from TCRdb running MiXCR on the PCR reads. The sample gives approximately 210,000 distinct CDR3 sequences, approximately 17% of which show up once; around 45% is in the top ten. The sample in question was PBMCs, mostly from graft donor cells, obtained 360 days after TCRalphabeta/CD19-depleted stem cell transplant. This sequence joins TRBV4-2 and TRBJ2-3, with TRBD1 identical over 7 bases. The source of this sequence is a male patient aged 2 to 9 who had a stem cell transplant for acute lymphoblastic leukemia, so the T cells may come from the graft donor. The CDR3 DNA follows: TGTGCCAGCAGCCCAGATGAGGGTGGGCAGCCAAGGGGGCGGGCGGATACGCAGTATTTT. Protein sequence: CASSPDEGGQPRGRADTQYF.